This is a list of T cell receptor beta chains from one sample in a study of CXCR3-negative and CXCR3-positive naive CD8 T cells. TCRdb reprocessed the 5' RACE reads and stores each CDR3 protein as one record, lacking DNA. In all, the sample yields 110,000 or so distinct CDR3 sequences. The sequenced material came from naive CXCR3+ CD8+ T cells from blood. These TCRs come from a human donor in good health. Some clones in this sample may be carry-over from other donors' samples. Each CDR3 is given with its conserved first and last residue.

>TRBV9|TRBJ2-1
CASSVALAGTEQFF
>TRBV5-1|TRBJ2-7
CASSRTVGQSYEQYF
>TRBV4-1|TRBJ2-7
CASSQGHRTYEQYF
>TRBV7-9|TRBJ2-7
CASSGGVGGYEQYF
>TRBV20-1|TRBJ1-3
CSARDLGDIPIYF
>TRBV28|TRBJ2-5
CASRTGLAGGEYQETQYF
>TRBV5-1|TRBJ1-1
CASSLDSPTEAFF
>TRBV6-1|TRBJ2-5
CASSEASTGEETQYF
>TRBV21-1|TRBJ1-2
CASSTPSGGKDYGYTF
>TRBV20-1|TRBJ2-5
CSAWFLDSQETQYF
>TRBV7-8|TRBJ2-7
CASSSDVGPYEQYF
>TRBV12-3/TRBV12-4|TRBJ2-7
CASRPAVSSSYEQYF
>TRBV9|TRBJ2-1
CASSSEGDSLYNEQFF
>TRBV2|TRBJ2-5
CASSDRGMGETQYF
>TRBV19|TRBJ1-1
CASSIGQTVTEAFF
>TRBV28|TRBJ2-3
CASSFVGLAGWDTQYF
>TRBV6-6|TRBJ2-1
CASSYTYNEQFF
>TRBV2|TRBJ2-1
CASSELDRYNEQFF
>TRBV7-9|TRBJ2-7
CASSGPGSYEQYF
>TRBV25-1|TRBJ1-1
CASRTGTIPFF
>TRBV7-9|TRBJ1-2
CASSLIGHYGYTF
>TRBV4-3|TRBJ2-1
CASSQDTAVNEQFF
>TRBV5-1|TRBJ2-5
CASSLMARAETQYF
>TRBV5-1|TRBJ1-2
CASSWGDRIEDGYTF
>TRBV12-3/TRBV12-4|TRBJ2-2
CASGGANTGELFF
>TRBV12-3/TRBV12-4|TRBJ2-3
CASSFIRVAGVGPDTQYF
>TRBV6-4|TRBJ2-2
CASSDSSRHTGELFF
>TRBV20-1|TRBJ2-3
CSARVRLAGEYTDTQYF
>TRBV27|TRBJ1-5
CASSLSGGGQPQHF
>TRBV23-1|TRBJ2-5
CASSYPGQTRETQYF
>TRBV7-3|TRBJ2-7
CASSPSHSLGREQYF
>TRBV15|TRBJ2-7
CATSSPQLYEQYF
>TRBV15|TRBJ2-5
CATSRVLGAQETQYF
>TRBV7-8|TRBJ1-2
CASSLSSSNGYTF
>TRBV4-2|TRBJ2-2
CASSQDLTSGNTGELFF
>TRBV4-1|TRBJ2-7
CASSHLPGQGSTYEQYF
>TRBV20-1|TRBJ2-3
CSANEAEYTDTQYF
>TRBV28|TRBJ2-3
CATELPDTQYF
>TRBV28|TRBJ2-4
CASSSRGRVVNIQYF
>TRBV5-4|TRBJ2-7
CASSTETGGSSYEQYF